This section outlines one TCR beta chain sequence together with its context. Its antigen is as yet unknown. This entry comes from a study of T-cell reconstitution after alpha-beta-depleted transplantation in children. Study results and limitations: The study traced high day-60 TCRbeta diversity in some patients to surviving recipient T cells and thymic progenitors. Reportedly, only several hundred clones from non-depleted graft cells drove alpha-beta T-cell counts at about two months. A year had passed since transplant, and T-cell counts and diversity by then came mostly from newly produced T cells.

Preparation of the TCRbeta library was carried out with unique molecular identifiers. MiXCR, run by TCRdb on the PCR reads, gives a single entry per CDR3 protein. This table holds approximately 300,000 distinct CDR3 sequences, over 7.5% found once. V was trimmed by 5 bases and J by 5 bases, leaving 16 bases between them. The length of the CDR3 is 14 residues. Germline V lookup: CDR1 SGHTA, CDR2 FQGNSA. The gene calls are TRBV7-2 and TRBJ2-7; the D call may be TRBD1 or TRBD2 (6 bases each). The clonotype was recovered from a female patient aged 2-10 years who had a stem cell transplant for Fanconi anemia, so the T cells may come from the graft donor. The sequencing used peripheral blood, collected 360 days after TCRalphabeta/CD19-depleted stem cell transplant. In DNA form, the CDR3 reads TGTGCCAGCAGCCGTGTTGGGGGGCCTCACGAGCAGTACTTC. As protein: CASSRVGGPHEQYF.